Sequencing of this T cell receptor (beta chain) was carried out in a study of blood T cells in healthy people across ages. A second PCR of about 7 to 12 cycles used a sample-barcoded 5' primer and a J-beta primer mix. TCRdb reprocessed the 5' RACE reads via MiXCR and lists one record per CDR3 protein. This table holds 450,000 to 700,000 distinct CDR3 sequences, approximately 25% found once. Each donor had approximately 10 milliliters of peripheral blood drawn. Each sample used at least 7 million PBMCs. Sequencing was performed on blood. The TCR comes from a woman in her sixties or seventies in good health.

The CDR3 sequence: CASSLEGTSGRWQYF. CDR3 coding DNA: TGTGCCAGCAGCTTAGAGGGGACTAGCGGGAGGTGGCAGTACTTC. The V and J genes are TRBV7-8 and TRBJ2-7; 15 bases match TRBD2. CDR1 is SGHVS, CDR2 FQNEAQ, per germline. This CDR3 region has 15 residues. Trimming cost V 1 base and J 9 bases; bases outside gene matches: 4.